This T cell receptor beta chain was captured in a study of blood T cell repertoires in COVID-19. Looking at the study overall: Both acute and convalescent COVID-19 samples were obtained from the United States, Italy and Spain. PBMCs, B-cell-depleted T cells, or T cells provided the cDNA or gDNA that made up the material.

CDR3 size: 15 residues. V trimming: 5 bases; J trimming: 3 bases; junction bases outside the gene matches: 5. Germline V gene data show CDR1 as WSHSY and CDR2 as SAAADI. Authors' data handling: Amplified reference gene primers provided the basis for estimating nucleated cell counts. Using immunoSEQ multiplex PCR, the repertoire was profiled, and TCRdb retains in-frame clones only, with some absent. D and trimming were read from the DNA, whereas the V and J calls and clone size are those reported in that table. The sample shows around 190,000 clones, 75% to 90% of them seen only once. Sequenced input: peripheral blood. This chain links TRBV10-2 with TRBJ2-1; 9 nucleotides match TRBD2. The TCR originated in a woman aged 60-75 years with acute or convalescent COVID-19. CDR3 protein: CASSTSGRFYNEQFF. CDR3 nucleotide sequence: TGCGCCAGCAGTACAAGCGGGAGGTTCTACAATGAGCAGTTCTTC.